Here is one T cell receptor beta chain with its context. The antigen is not known. The data were obtained in a study of shared clonotypes between healthy human individuals. Study conclusions and caveats: Incompleteness in sorted-subset sequencing, despite large depth, was shown by rarefaction. Sharing across a handful of donors was seen in around 5.1% of naive CD4 clonotypes.

The naive CD8 population came from CD45RO-negative cells selected for CCR7, without terminally differentiated effector memory CD45RA+ cells. Replicate PCRs from sorted subsets contained roughly 200 ng DNA, which is around 29,000 T cell genomes. Some clones are missing from TCRdb's copy, which holds only in-frame ones; the method was immunoSEQ multiplex PCR. The data contain millions of clones, approximately 94% of them singletons. CDR3 size: 15 residues. After removal of 3 bases from V and 0 bases from J, the junction contained 5 bases not matched to a gene. CDR1 is SEHNR and CDR2 is FQNEAQ in the germline V gene (reference sequence).

Sequencing was carried out using naive CD8+ T cells sorted from blood. J is TRBJ2-7 and V is TRBV7-9; 7 bases align to TRBD2. The TCR was taken from a man between 18 and 29 years old in good health. As DNA, the CDR3 is TGTGCCAGCAGCTTCGGAGCGGGAAGCTCCTACGAGCAGTACTTC. It encodes CASSFGAGSSYEQYF.